This TCR beta chain was sequenced during a study of cytomegalovirus exposure and HLA in healthy donors. The PCR contained 60 Vbeta and 13 Jbeta primers. Repertoires were generated with immunoSEQ multiplex PCR, while TCRdb's copy carries only in-frame clones and drops some. Of about 180,000 clones in the sample, over 60% were seen once. In regard to this clone: No antigen is known for it.

J gave up 4 bases and V 3 bases, and 3 bases lay outside the gene matches. This CDR3 has 14 amino acids. The germline V gene has CDR1 GTSNPN and CDR2 SVGIG (reference sequence). Regarding the study as a whole: It was 150 to 200 TCR beta chains that were listed as cytomegalovirus-associated. Later work found that TCR association rates differed between HLA loci; DRB1 had the most and HLA-C the fewest. HLA alleles were associated with fewer than 20,000 TCR beta sequences in a later analysis at 0.05 false discovery rate. The authors judged a highly shared variant cluster likely a sequencing artifact.

J is TRBJ1-6 and V is TRBV30, with 7 bases that match TRBD1. The receptor was isolated from a middle-aged man in good health and CMV-seronegative. The sequenced sample consisted of PBMCs. CDR3 residues: CAWSPQGYNSPLHF. CDR3 in DNA: TGTGCCTGGAGCCCACAGGGGTATAATTCACCCCTCCACTTT.